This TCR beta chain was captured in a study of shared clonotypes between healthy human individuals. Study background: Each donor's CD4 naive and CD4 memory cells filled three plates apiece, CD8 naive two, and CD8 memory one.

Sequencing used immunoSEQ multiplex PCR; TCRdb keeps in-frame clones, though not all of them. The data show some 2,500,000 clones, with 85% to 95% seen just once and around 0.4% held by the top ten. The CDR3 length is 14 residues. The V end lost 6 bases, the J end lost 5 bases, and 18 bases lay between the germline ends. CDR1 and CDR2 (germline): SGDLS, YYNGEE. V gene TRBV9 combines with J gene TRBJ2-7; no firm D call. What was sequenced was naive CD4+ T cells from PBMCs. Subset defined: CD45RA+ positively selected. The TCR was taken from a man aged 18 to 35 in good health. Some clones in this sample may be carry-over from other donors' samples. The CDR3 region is CASKLDESYNEQYF. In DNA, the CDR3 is TGTGCCAGCAAGTTGGACGAGTCTTACAACGAGCAGTACTTC.